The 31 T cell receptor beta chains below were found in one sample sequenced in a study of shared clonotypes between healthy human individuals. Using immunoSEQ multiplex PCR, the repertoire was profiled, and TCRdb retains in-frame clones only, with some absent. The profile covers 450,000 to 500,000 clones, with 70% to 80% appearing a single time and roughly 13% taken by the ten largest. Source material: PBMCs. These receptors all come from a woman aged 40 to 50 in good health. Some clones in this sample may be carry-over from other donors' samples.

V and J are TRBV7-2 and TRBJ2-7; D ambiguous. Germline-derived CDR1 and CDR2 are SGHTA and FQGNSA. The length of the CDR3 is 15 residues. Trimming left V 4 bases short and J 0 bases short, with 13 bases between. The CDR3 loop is CASSWNGRNSYEQYF. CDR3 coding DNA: TGTGCCAGCAGCTGGAACGGACGGAACTCCTACGAGCAGTACTTC.

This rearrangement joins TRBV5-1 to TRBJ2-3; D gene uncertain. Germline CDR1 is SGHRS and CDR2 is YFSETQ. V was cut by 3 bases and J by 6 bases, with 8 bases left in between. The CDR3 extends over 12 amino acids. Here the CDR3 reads CASSSGLDTQYF. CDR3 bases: TGCGCCAGCAGCTCGGGCCTCGATACGCAGTATTTT.

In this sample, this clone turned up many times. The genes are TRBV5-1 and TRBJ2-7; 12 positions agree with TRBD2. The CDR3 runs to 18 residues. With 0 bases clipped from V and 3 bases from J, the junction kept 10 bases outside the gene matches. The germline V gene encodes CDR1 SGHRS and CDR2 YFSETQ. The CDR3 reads CASSLAPATSGRYYEQYF. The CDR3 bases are TGCGCCAGCAGCTTGGCCCCAGCAACTAGCGGGAGGTACTACGAGCAGTACTTC.

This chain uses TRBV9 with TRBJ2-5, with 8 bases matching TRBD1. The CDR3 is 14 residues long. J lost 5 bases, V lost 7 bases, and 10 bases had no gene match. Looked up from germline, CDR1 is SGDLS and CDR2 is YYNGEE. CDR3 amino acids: CASGTSGGRETQYF. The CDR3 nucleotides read TGTGCCAGCGGTACCTCAGGGGGCCGGGAGACCCAGTACTTC.

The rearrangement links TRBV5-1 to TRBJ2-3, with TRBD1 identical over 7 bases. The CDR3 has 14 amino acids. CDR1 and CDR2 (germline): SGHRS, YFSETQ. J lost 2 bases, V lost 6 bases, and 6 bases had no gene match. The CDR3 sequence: CASNPTGTTDTQYF. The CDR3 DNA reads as TGCGCCAGCAACCCGACAGGGACCACAGATACGCAGTATTTT.

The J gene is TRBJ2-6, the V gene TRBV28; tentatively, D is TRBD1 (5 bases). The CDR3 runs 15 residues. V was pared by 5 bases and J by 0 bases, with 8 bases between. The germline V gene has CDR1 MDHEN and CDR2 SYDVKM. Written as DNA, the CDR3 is TGTGCCAGCAGTAGACAGCTCTCTGGGGCCAACGTCCTGACTTTC. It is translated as CASSRQLSGANVLTF.

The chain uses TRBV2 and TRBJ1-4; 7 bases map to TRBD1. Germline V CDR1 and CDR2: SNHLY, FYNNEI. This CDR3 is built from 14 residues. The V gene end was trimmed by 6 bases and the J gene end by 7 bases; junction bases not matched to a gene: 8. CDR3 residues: CASSPDRVAEKLFF. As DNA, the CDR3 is TGTGCCAGCAGCCCTGACAGGGTGGCTGAAAAACTGTTTTTT.

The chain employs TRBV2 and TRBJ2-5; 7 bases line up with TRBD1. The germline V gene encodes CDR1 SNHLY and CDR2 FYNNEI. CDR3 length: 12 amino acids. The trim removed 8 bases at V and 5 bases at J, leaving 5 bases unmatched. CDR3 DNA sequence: TGTGCCAGCGCCAGGGGGAAGGAGACCCAGTACTTC. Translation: CASARGKETQYF.

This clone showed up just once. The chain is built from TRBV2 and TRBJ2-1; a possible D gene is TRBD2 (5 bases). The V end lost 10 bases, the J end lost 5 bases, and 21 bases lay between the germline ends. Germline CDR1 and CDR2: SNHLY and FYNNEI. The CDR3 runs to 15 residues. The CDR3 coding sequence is TGTGCCACCCCGGAGGAAGGGTCGACTGACAATGAGCAGTTCTTC. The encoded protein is CATPEEGSTDNEQFF.

CDR3 bases: TGCGCCAGCAGCCAAAGGGACAGTTCGGTGCAGCAGTACTTC. Translating it yields CASSQRDSSVQQYF. The chain links TRBV4-3 to TRBJ2-7; 7 nucleotides agree with TRBD1. The germline V gene encodes CDR1 LGHNA and CDR2 YSLEER. With 2 bases clipped from V and 8 bases from J, the junction kept 9 bases outside the gene matches. This CDR3 has 14 residues.

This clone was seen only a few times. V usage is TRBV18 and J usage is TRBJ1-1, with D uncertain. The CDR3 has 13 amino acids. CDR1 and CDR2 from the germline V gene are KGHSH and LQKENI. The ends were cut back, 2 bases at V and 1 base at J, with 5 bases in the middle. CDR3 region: CASSPVRNTEAFF. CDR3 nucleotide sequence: TGTGCCAGCTCACCAGTCAGGAACACTGAAGCTTTCTTT.

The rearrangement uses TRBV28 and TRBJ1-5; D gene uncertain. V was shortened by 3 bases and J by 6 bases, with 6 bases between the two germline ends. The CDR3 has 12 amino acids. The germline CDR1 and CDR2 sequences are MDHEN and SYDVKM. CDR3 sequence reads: CASSFPTQPQHF. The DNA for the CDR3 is TGTGCCAGCAGTTTCCCTACTCAGCCCCAGCATTTT.

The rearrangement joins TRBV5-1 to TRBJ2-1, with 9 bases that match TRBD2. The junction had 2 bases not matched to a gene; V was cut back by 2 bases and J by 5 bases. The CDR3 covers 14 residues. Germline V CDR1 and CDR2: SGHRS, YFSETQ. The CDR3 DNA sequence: TGCGCCAGCAGCTTTAGCGGGAGCCACAATGAGCAGTTCTTC. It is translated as CASSFSGSHNEQFF.

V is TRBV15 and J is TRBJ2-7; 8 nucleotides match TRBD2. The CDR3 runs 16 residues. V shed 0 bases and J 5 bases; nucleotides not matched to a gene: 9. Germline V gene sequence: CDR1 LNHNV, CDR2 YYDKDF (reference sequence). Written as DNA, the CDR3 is TGTGCCACCAGCAGAGACTTAATAGCGGGATCACACGAGCAGTACTTC. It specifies CATSRDLIAGSHEQYF.

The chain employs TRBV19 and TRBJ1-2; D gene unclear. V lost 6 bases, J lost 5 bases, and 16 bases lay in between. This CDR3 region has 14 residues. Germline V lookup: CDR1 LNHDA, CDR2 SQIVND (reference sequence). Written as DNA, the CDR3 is TGTGCCAGTAGGGAACGGGATCTGGGGTATGGCTACACCTTC. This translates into CASRERDLGYGYTF.

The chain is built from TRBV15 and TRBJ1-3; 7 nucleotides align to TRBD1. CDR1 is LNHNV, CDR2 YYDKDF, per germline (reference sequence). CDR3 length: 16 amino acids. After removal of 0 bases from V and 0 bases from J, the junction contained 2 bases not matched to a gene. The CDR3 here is CATSRDRTGSGNTIYF. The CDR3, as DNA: TGTGCCACCAGCAGAGACCGGACAGGCTCTGGAAACACCATATATTTT.

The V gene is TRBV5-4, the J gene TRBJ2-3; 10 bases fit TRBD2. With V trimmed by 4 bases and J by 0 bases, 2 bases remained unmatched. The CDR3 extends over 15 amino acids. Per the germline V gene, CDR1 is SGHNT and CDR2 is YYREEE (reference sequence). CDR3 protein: CASSATSGSTDTQYF. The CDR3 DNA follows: TGTGCCAGCAGCGCGACTAGCGGGAGCACAGATACGCAGTATTTT.

The CDR3 sequence: CASSIRYETRTEAFF. The CDR3 coding sequence is TGTGCCAGTAGTATAAGGTACGAGACAAGGACTGAAGCTTTCTTT. The V gene is TRBV19, the J gene TRBJ1-1; D unclear. This CDR3 is 15 amino acids long. The V end lost 2 bases, the J end lost 5 bases, and 15 bases lay between the germline ends. Germline-derived CDR1 and CDR2 are LNHDA and SQIVND (reference sequence).

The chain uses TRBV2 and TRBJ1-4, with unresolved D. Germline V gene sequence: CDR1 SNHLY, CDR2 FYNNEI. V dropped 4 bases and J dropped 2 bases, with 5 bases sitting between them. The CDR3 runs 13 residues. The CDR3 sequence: CASSGQTNEKLFF. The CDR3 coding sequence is TGTGCCAGCAGTGGCCAGACTAATGAAAAACTGTTTTTT.

CDR3 protein: CASSSQISGIGTDTQYF. In DNA form, the CDR3 reads TGTGCCAGTAGTAGCCAAATTAGCGGGATCGGCACAGATACGCAGTATTTT. The chain is built from TRBV19 and TRBJ2-3; 8 bases agree with TRBD2. The CDR3 is 17 amino acids. Germline CDR1 LNHDA, CDR2 SQIVND (reference sequence). Trimming took 4 bases from V and 1 from J; bases not matched to a gene: 10. Looking up the rest from reference TRBV19 and TRBJ2-3 gives the full variable domain: DGGITQSPKYLFRKEGQNVTLSCEQNLNHDAMYWYRQDPGQGLRLIYYSQIVNDFQKGDIAEGYSVSREKKESFPLTVTSAQKNPTAFYLCASSSQISGIGTDTQYFGPGTRLTVL.

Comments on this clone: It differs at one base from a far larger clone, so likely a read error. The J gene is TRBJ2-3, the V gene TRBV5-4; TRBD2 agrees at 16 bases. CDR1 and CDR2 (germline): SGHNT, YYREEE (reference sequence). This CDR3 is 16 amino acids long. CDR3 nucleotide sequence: TGTGCCAGCAGCTCGGGACTAGCGGGAGGGAGGGATACGCAGTGTTTT. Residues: CASSSGLAGGRDTQCF.

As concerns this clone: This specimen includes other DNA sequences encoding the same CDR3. In nucleotides, the CDR3 is TGTGCCAGCAGCTCCAGGGGCCCCTACGAGCAGTACTTC. Translated, it gives CASSSRGPYEQYF. The chain employs TRBV7-2 and TRBJ2-7; D might be TRBD1 (6 bases). Between the trimmed V and J ends, which lost 4 bases and 2 bases, there was a span of 9 bases. Germline V gene sequence: CDR1 SGHTA, CDR2 FQGNSA. CDR3 size: 13 residues.

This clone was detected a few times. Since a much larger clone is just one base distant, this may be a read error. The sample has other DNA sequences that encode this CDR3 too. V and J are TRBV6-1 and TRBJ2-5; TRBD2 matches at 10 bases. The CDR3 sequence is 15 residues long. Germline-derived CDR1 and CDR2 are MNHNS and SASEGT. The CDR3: CASSEKAGGPETQYF. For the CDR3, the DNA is TGCGCCAGCAGTGAAAAAGCGGGAGGGCCTGAGACCCAGTACTTC.

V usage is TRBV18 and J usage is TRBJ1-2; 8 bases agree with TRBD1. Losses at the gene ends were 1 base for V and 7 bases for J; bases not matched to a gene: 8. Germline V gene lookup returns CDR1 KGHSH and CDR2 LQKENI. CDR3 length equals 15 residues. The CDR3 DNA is TGTGCCAGCTCACCACAGGACAGGGTGGGGTCTGGCTACACCTTC. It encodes CASSPQDRVGSGYTF.

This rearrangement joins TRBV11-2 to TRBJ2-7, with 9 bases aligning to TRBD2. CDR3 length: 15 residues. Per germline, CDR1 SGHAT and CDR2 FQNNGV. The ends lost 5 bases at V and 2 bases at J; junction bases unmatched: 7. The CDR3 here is CASSAIAGVPYEQYF. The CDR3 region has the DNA TGTGCCAGCAGCGCAATAGCGGGAGTACCCTACGAGCAGTACTTC.

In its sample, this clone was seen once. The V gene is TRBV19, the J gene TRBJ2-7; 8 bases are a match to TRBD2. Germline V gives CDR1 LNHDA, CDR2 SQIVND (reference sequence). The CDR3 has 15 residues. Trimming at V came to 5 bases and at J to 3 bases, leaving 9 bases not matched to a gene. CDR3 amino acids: CASSAGRDGHYEQYF. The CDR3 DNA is TGTGCCAGTAGTGCCGGGAGGGACGGTCACTACGAGCAGTACTTC.

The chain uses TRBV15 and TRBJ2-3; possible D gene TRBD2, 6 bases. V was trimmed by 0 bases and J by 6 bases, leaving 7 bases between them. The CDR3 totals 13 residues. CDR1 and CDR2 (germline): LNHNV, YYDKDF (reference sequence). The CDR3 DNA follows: TGTGCCACCAGCAGAGATGCGGGGGATACGCAGTATTTT. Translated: CATSRDAGDTQYF.

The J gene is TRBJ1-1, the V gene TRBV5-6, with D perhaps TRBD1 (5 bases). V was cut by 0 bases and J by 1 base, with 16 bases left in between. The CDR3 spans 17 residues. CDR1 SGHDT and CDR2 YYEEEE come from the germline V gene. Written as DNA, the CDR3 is TGTGCCAGCAGCTTGGCGGGGGGAAGGCAGAAGAACACTGAAGCTTTCTTT. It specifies CASSLAGGRQKNTEAFF.

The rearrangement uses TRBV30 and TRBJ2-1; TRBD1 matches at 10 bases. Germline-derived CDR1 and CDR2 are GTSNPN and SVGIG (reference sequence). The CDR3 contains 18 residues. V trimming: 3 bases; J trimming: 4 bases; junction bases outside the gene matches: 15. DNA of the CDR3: TGTGCCTGGAGGGCGACAGGGGGCAGTCCTGGACTTTACAATGAGCAGTTCTTC. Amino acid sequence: CAWRATGGSPGLYNEQFF.

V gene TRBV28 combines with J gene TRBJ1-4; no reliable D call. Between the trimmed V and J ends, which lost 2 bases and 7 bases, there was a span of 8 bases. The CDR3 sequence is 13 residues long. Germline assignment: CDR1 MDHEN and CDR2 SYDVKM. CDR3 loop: CASSLRVSEKLFF. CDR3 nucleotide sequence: TGTGCCAGCAGTTTAAGGGTTAGTGAAAAACTGTTTTTT.

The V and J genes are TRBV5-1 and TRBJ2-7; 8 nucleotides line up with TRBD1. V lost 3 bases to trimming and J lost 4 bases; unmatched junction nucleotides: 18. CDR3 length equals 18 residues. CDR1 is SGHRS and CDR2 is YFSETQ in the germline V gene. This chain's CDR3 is CASSYGYEDRAAGYEQYF. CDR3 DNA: TGCGCCAGCAGCTACGGGTACGAGGACAGGGCCGCTGGATACGAGCAGTACTTC.